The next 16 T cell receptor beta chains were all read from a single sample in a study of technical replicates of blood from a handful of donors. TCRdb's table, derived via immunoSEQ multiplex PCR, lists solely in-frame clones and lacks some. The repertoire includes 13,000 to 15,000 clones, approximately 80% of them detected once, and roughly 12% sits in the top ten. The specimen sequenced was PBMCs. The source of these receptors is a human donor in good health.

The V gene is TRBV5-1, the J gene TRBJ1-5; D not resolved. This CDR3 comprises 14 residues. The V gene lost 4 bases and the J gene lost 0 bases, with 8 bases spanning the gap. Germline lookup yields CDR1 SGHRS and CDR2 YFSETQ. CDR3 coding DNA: TGCGCCAGCAGCCATACACGTAGCAATCAGCCCCAGCATTTT. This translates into CASSHTRSNQPQHF.

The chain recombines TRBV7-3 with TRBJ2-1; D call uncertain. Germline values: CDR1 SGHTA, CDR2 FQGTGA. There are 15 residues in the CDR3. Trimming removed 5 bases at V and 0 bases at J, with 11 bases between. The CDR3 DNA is TGTGCCAGCAGCCTCATGCCTAGCTCCTACAATGAGCAGTTCTTC. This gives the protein CASSLMPSSYNEQFF.

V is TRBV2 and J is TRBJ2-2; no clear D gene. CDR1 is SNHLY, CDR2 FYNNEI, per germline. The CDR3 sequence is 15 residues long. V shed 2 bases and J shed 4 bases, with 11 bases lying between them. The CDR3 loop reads CASSEFGEGTGELFF. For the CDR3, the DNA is TGTGCCAGCAGTGAATTCGGAGAAGGCACCGGGGAGCTGTTTTTT.

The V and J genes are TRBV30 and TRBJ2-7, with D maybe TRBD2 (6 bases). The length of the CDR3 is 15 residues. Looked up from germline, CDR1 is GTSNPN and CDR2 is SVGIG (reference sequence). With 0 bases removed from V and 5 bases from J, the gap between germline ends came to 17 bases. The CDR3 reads CAWSVRTPGVDEQYF. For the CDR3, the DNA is TGTGCCTGGAGTGTACGTACCCCGGGGGTGGACGAGCAGTACTTC. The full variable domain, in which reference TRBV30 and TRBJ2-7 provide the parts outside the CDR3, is SQTIHQWPATLVQPVGSPLSLECTVEGTSNPNLYWYRQAAGRGLQLLFYSVGIGQISSEVPQNLSASRPQDRQFILSSKKLLLSDSGFYLCAWSVRTPGVDEQYFGPGTRLTVT.

CDR3 DNA: TGTGCCTGGAGGGGCGGGGTGCTCCAAGAGACCCAGTACTTC. Amino acid sequence: CAWRGGVLQETQYF. This chain connects TRBV30 to TRBJ2-5; a possible D gene is TRBD2 (6 bases). The CDR3 is 14 residues long. V was clipped by 3 bases and J by 1 base, with 12 bases between them. The germline gives CDR1 GTSNPN, CDR2 SVGIG (reference sequence).

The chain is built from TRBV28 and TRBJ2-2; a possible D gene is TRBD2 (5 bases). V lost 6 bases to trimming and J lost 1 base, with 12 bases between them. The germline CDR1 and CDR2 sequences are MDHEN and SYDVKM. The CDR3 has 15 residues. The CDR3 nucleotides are TGTGCCAGCAGCCTTGCGGGCAGGAACACCGGGGAGCTGTTTTTT. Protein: CASSLAGRNTGELFF.

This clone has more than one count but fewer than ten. The CDR3 loop reads CASSLGDRENTEAFF. The CDR3, as DNA: TGTGCCAGCAGCTTAGGGGACAGAGAGAACACTGAAGCTTTCTTT. The chain has TRBV11-3 and TRBJ1-1; 7 bases match TRBD1. Germline V gene sequence: CDR1 SGHNT, CDR2 YENEEA. With 1 base clipped from V and 1 base from J, the junction kept 3 bases outside the gene matches. The CDR3 runs 15 residues.

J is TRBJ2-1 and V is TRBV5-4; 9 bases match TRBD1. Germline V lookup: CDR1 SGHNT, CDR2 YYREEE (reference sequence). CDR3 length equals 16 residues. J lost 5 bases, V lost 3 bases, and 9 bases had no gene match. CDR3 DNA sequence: TGTGCCAGCAGCTCAATGAGACAGGGGGTAAACAATGAGCAGTTCTTC. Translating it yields CASSSMRQGVNNEQFF.

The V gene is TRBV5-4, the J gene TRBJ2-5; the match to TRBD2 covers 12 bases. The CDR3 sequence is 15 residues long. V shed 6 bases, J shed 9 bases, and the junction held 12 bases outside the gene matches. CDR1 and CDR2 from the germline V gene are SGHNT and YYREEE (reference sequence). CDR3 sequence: CASTGLAGNGLAQYF. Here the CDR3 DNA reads TGTGCCAGCACCGGACTAGCGGGAAATGGGTTGGCCCAGTACTTC.

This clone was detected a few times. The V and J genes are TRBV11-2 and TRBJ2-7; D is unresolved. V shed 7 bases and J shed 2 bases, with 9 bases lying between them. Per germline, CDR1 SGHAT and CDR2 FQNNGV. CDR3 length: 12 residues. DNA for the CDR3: TGTGCCAGCACCGAAGGAGCCTACGAGCAGTACTTC. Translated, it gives CASTEGAYEQYF.

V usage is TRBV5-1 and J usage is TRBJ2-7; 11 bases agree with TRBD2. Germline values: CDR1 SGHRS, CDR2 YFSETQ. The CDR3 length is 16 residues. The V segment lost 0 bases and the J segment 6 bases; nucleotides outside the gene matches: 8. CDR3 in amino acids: CASSLGLAGGLGEQYF. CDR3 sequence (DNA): TGCGCCAGCAGCTTGGGTTTAGCGGGAGGGTTGGGCGAGCAGTACTTC.

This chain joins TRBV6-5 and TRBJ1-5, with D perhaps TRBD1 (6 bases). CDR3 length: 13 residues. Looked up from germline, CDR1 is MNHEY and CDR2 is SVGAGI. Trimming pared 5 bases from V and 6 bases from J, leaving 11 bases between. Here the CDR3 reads CASSHRVGQPQHF. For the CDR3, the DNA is TGTGCCAGCAGTCACAGGGTTGGTCAGCCCCAGCATTTT.

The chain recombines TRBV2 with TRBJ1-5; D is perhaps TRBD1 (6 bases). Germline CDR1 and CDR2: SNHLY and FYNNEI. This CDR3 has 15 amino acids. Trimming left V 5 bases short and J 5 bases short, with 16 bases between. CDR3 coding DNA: TGTGCCAGCAGTTCACCGGGACAACCTTATCAGCCCCAGCATTTT. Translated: CASSSPGQPYQPQHF.

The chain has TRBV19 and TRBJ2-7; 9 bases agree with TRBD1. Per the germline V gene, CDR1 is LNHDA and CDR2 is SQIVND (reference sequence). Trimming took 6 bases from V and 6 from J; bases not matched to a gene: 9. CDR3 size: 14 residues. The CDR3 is CASSPQSDRGEQYF. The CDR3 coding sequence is TGTGCCAGTAGCCCTCAATCGGACAGGGGCGAGCAGTACTTC.

CDR3 protein: CASSDQGGKVTQYF. The CDR3 DNA reads TGTGCCAGCAGCGATCAGGGGGGAAAGGTGACCCAGTACTTC. The V and J genes are TRBV9 and TRBJ2-5; D might be TRBD1 (7 bases). Trimming left V 3 bases short and J 7 bases short, with 16 bases between. The V gene's germline CDR1 is SGDLS and CDR2 YYNGEE. This CDR3 is built from 14 residues.

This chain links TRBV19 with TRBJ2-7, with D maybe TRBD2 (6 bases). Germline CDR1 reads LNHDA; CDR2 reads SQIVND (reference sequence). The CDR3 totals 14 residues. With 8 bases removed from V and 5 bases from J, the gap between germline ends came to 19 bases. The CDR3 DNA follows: TGTGCCAGTGGTCGGAGGGGTTTCAGGAACGAGCAGTACTTC. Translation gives CASGRRGFRNEQYF.